The entry below gives a single T cell receptor beta chain sequence along with its context. Possible read error: a much larger clone is one base away. Libraries for naive CD8 T cells, which were made from roughly 18,000 to 920,000 sorted cells, drew on 10%, 30% or 50% of the RNA. Based on a CD8+CD4-CCR7+CD45RA+ profile, naive CD8 T cells were sorted. Previously published methods and listed TCR primers were used for the bulk TCR libraries. TCRdb reprocessed the PCR reads with MiXCR, giving one entry per CDR3 protein. The sample lists roughly 300,000 distinct CDR3 sequences, about a quarter occurring once. The sample belongs to a study of molecular identifiers for immune sequencing clone quantification. The V gene's germline CDR1 is SNHLY and CDR2 FYNNEI. This CDR3 comprises 17 residues.

The chain uses TRBV2 and TRBJ2-3; the match to TRBD2 covers 14 bases. The TCR was taken from a human donor in good health. Some libraries in this study had Jurkat cell RNA spiked in. What was sequenced was naive CD8+ T cells from blood, with Jurkat cell RNA spiked in. Stated subset: FACS-sorted CD8+CD4-CCR7+CD45RA+ naive T cells. The CDR3 here is CASMRTSGRLDPDTQNF. The CDR3, as DNA: TGTGCCAGCATGAGGACTAGCGGGAGGCTGGATCCAGATACGCAGAATTTT.